One sample yielded the 16 T cell receptor beta chains listed below, sequenced in a study of blood T cell repertoires in COVID-19. The protocol was immunoSEQ multiplex PCR, while the TCRdb copy is restricted to in-frame clones and leaves out a portion. The table shows 60,000 to 85,000 clones, with approximately 83% occurring only once. Sequenced: peripheral blood. The receptors derive from a human donor in a cohort sampled during active COVID-19.

The V call is TRBV6-5, the J call TRBJ1-2; D not certain. The CDR3 spans 16 residues. With 2 bases removed from V and 4 bases from J, the gap between germline ends came to 17 bases. Germline V gives CDR1 MNHEY, CDR2 SVGAGI. This chain's CDR3 is CASSYPSLTGSYGYTF. The CDR3 nucleotides read TGTGCCAGCAGTTACCCGTCCCTCACCGGGTCCTATGGCTACACCTTC.

The chain links TRBV6-2 or TRBV6-3 to TRBJ2-5; 10 positions agree with TRBD2. The junction had 12 bases not matched to a gene; V was cut back by 4 bases and J by 1 base. The germline gives CDR1 MNHEY, CDR2 SVGEGT. The CDR3 consists of 18 residues. The CDR3 loop is CASSSREVAGGLQETQYF. The CDR3 region has the DNA TGTGCCAGCAGTTCCCGGGAGGTAGCGGGGGGCCTCCAAGAGACCCAGTACTTC.

The chain carries TRBV6-1 and TRBJ2-1; D ambiguous. There are 16 residues in the CDR3. V lost 4 bases and J 4 bases, leaving 17 bases between the germline ends. Germline CDR1 MNHNS, CDR2 SASEGT. This chain's CDR3 is CASSALRRSMYNEQFF. The CDR3, as DNA: TGTGCCAGCAGTGCCCTTCGGCGGTCCATGTACAATGAGCAGTTCTTC.

The J gene is TRBJ2-5, the V gene TRBV19, with D possibly matching TRBD2 (5 bases). The assigned J gene may be wrong: the sequence end matches TRBJ2-7 better. The CDR3 length is 13 residues. The V gene's germline CDR1 is LNHDA and CDR2 SQIVND (reference sequence). In nucleotides, the CDR3 is TGTGCATCAGGAGGCGCCTACTCCTACGAGCAGTACTTC. Translating it yields CASGGAYSYEQYF.

The chain is built from TRBV24-1 and TRBJ2-5, with a weak D call TRBD1 (7 bases). Germline loops: CDR1 KGHDR, CDR2 SFDVKD. The CDR3 runs to 15 residues. The V end was cut by 2 bases, the J end by 3 bases, with 12 bases between. The CDR3 loop is CATSDWGRGEETQYF. For the CDR3, the DNA is TGTGCCACCAGTGATTGGGGCAGGGGGGAAGAGACCCAGTACTTC.

The chain employs TRBV5-4 and TRBJ1-2; perhaps TRBD1 as D (5 bases). The CDR3 covers 15 residues. Germline values: CDR1 SGHNT, CDR2 YYREEE (reference sequence). Trimming shortened V by 4 bases and J by 0 bases, and 13 bases separated the two germline ends. CDR3 nucleotide sequence: TGTGCCAGCAGCCTGGGGCAGGGAACTAACTATGGCTACACCTTC. This gives the protein CASSLGQGTNYGYTF.

V and J are TRBV4-3 and TRBJ1-5; D is unclear. The V gene's germline CDR1 is LGHNA and CDR2 YSLEER. CDR3 length equals 13 residues. V lost 0 bases and J lost 6, with 6 bases in between. CDR3 sequence: CASSQDRFQPQHF. CDR3 nucleotide sequence: TGCGCCAGCAGCCAAGATCGGTTTCAGCCCCAGCATTTT.

The CDR3 DNA is TGTGCCAGCAGCGATTCACTAGCGGGGAGCGCAGATACGCAGTATTTT. It specifies CASSDSLAGSADTQYF. The chain joins TRBV3-1 (or the pseudogene TRBV3-2) to TRBJ2-3, with 10 bases lining up with TRBD2. This CDR3 region has 16 residues. Per germline, CDR1 LGHDT and CDR2 YNNKEL (reference sequence). Trimming took 5 bases from V and 4 from J; bases not matched to a gene: 9.

V usage is TRBV5-8 and J usage is TRBJ2-1; 12 nucleotides line up with TRBD2. Per the germline V gene, CDR1 is SGHTS and CDR2 is YDEGEE. This CDR3 has 18 residues. The V segment lost 4 bases and the J segment 1 base; nucleotides outside the gene matches: 9. CDR3 sequence: CASSDLAGGPLSYNEQFF. The CDR3 region has the DNA TGTGCCAGCAGCGATCTAGCGGGGGGGCCCCTGTCCTACAATGAGCAGTTCTTC.

CDR3 sequence (DNA): TGTGCCAGCTCACCCATGGGGCTTGACAGGGGTGACATTCAGTACTTC. It translates to CASSPMGLDRGDIQYF. V gene TRBV18 combines with J gene TRBJ2-4, with 8 bases aligning to TRBD1. There are 16 residues in the CDR3. CDR1 is KGHSH and CDR2 is LQKENI in the germline V gene. The junction had 12 bases not matched to a gene; V was cut back by 3 bases and J by 8 bases.

J is TRBJ1-4 and V is TRBV13; 8 bases agree with TRBD1. Germline V gives CDR1 PRHDT, CDR2 FYEKMQ (reference sequence). The CDR3 covers 17 residues. The V gene end was trimmed by 6 bases and the J gene end by 4 bases; junction bases not matched to a gene: 13. The CDR3 region has the DNA TGTGCCAGCAGTCCAGGGGGCTACTCAACCGGTAATGAAAAACTGTTTTTT. Residues: CASSPGGYSTGNEKLFF.

The chain couples TRBV6-2 or TRBV6-3 to TRBJ1-5, with D possibly TRBD1 on 5 matching bases. The germline gives CDR1 MNHEY, CDR2 SVGEGT. Trimming pared 5 bases from V and 1 base from J, leaving 12 bases between. CDR3 length: 15 amino acids. CDR3 sequence: CASSPQAGSNQPQHF. CDR3 DNA sequence: TGTGCCAGCAGTCCCCAGGCAGGGAGCAATCAGCCCCAGCATTTT.

The chain combines TRBV21-1 with TRBJ2-1; the table's D gene call, TRBD2, was not cross checked with the DNA. TRBV21-1 is an annotated pseudogene. The CDR3 covers 20 residues. The CDR3 region has the DNA TGTGCCAGCAGCAAGATAAGCTCCGGAACTAGCGGGAGGTCCTACAATGAGCAGTTCTTC. Protein product: CASSKISSGTSGRSYNEQFF.

Only one count was recorded for this clone. The V and J genes are TRBV5-4 and TRBJ2-3, with D possibly TRBD2 on 6 matching bases. Trimming stripped 0 bases from V and 4 bases from J, with 12 bases between. This CDR3 spans 15 amino acids. CDR1 and CDR2 from the germline V gene are SGHNT and YYREEE (reference sequence). This chain's CDR3 is CASSLAVGEADTQYF. The CDR3 DNA reads as TGTGCCAGCAGCTTGGCTGTGGGGGAGGCAGATACGCAGTATTTT.

The chain has TRBV2 and TRBJ2-3, with 11 bases matching TRBD1. From germline, CDR1 is SNHLY and CDR2 FYNNEI. V was clipped by 4 bases and J by 4 bases; unmatched bases: 4. This CDR3 is built from 15 residues. CDR3 residues: CASSGRTGGADTQYF. The CDR3 DNA reads TGTGCCAGCAGTGGGAGGACAGGGGGCGCAGATACGCAGTATTTT.

The J gene is TRBJ2-7, the V gene TRBV4-1; 11 positions agree with TRBD1. The CDR3 extends over 15 amino acids. Germline V gene data show CDR1 as MGHRA and CDR2 as YSYEKL. V shed 0 bases, J shed 7 bases, and the junction held 5 bases outside the gene matches. The CDR3 DNA follows: TGCGCCAGCAGCCAAGATCCGGACAGGGGGCGTGAGCAGTACTTC. Protein: CASSQDPDRGREQYF.